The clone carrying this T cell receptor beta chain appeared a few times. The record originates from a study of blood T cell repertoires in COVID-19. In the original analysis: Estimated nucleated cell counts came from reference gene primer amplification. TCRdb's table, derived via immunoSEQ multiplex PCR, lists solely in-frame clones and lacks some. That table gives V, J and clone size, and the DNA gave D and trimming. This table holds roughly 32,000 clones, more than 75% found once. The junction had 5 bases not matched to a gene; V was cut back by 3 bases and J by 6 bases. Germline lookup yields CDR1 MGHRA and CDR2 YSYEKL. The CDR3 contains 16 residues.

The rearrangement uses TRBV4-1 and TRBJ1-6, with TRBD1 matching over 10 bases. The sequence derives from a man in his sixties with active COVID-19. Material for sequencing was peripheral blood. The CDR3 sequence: CASSHPGTGANSPLHF. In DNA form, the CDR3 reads TGCGCCAGCAGCCATCCCGGGACAGGGGCTAATTCACCCCTCCACTTT.